What follows is one T cell receptor beta chain and its context. This CDR3 is 15 amino acids long. The V gene lost 6 bases and the J gene lost 0 bases, with 11 bases spanning the gap. Germline CDR1 and CDR2: MNHNS and SASEGT. Using immunoSEQ multiplex PCR, the repertoire was profiled, and TCRdb retains in-frame clones only, with some absent. The sample includes some 2.3 million clones, 85% to 95% of them seen just once. This sample stems from a study of shared clonotypes between healthy human individuals. Adult donors, all healthy and HIV-negative, had no recent acute infections or vaccinations. The TCR originated in a man aged 18 to 35 in good health. Some clones in this sample may be carry-over from other donors' samples. Sequencing was performed on naive CD4+ T cells from PBMCs. Subset here: CD45RA+ positively selected. The chain couples TRBV6-1 to TRBJ2-2; D may be TRBD1 (6 bases). This chain's CDR3 is CASRAGVTNTGELFF. CDR3 DNA: TGTGCCAGCAGGGCAGGGGTTACGAACACCGGGGAGCTGTTTTTT.